The 16 T cell receptor beta chains in this list originate from one sample, sequenced in a study of shared clonotypes between healthy human individuals. Sequencing was performed with immunoSEQ multiplex PCR; in TCRdb, only in-frame clones are kept and a portion is missing. The sample holds approximately 2,300,000 clones, under 95% seen once. The sequenced sample consisted of naive CD4+ T cells from PBMCs. Subset denoted: CD45RA+ positively selected. These TCRs come from a man aged 18 to 29 in good health. Some clones in this sample may be carry-over from other donors' samples.

This clone was counted between two and nine times. The same CDR3 arises from other DNA sequences in this sample as well. The rearrangement joins TRBV27 to TRBJ1-5, with 7 bases identical to TRBD1. V dropped 5 bases and J dropped 1; count of bases not matched to a gene: 2. The CDR3 contains 14 residues. CDR1 MNHEY and CDR2 SMNVEV come from the germline V gene (reference sequence). CDR3 protein: CASSRQGSNQPQHF. The DNA for the CDR3 is TGTGCCAGCAGTCGACAGGGAAGCAATCAGCCCCAGCATTTT.

The chain combines TRBV7-3 with TRBJ2-5; D is unclear. Germline V gene lookup returns CDR1 SGHTA and CDR2 FQGTGA. This CDR3 has 15 amino acids. Trimming shortened V by 6 bases and J by 2 bases, and 16 bases separated the two germline ends. CDR3 coding DNA: TGTGCCAGCAGTTTATTGGGCGGCGCGCAAGAGACCCAGTACTTC. Amino acids: CASSLLGGAQETQYF.

The chain recombines TRBV6-5 with TRBJ1-3; D unresolved. The CDR3 spans 13 residues. Trimming stripped 4 bases from V and 4 bases from J, with 8 bases between. Germline CDR1 and CDR2: MNHEY and SVGAGI. CDR3 sequence: CASSSLGGNTIYF. For the CDR3, the DNA is TGTGCCAGCAGTTCCCTAGGCGGAAACACCATATATTTT.

The chain employs TRBV6-5 and TRBJ2-5; possible D gene TRBD2, 5 bases. V dropped 5 bases and J dropped 7 bases, with 8 bases sitting between them. The CDR3 spans 11 residues. Germline V CDR1 and CDR2: MNHEY, SVGAGI. This CDR3 is CASSTRGTQYF. DNA for the CDR3: TGTGCCAGCAGTACCCGGGGGACCCAGTACTTC.

The chain links TRBV27 to TRBJ2-7, with D tentatively TRBD1 (6 bases). This CDR3 contains 13 residues. The germline CDR1 and CDR2 sequences are MNHEY and SMNVEV (reference sequence). Trimming took off 5 bases at V and 5 bases at J, with 13 bases between the two ends. The CDR3, as DNA: TGTGCCAGCAGTATGGCCAGGGGACACGAGCAGTACTTC. It yields the protein CASSMARGHEQYF.

About this clone: Additional DNA sequences in this sample encode the identical CDR3. Here the CDR3 DNA reads TGTGCCAGCAGTTACTCGCGGAACACTGAAGCTTTCTTT. This translates into CASSYSRNTEAFF. The chain recombines TRBV6-5 with TRBJ1-1; D gene unclear. Germline assignment: CDR1 MNHEY and CDR2 SVGAGI. V was shortened by 0 bases and J by 1 base, with 3 bases between the two germline ends. The CDR3 extends over 13 amino acids.

On this clone: The sample has other DNA sequences that encode this CDR3 too. The V gene is TRBV28, the J gene TRBJ1-3; unclear D gene. The CDR3 runs 15 residues. V gave up 4 bases and J gave up 7 bases, with 17 bases separating them. Germline V gene data show CDR1 as MDHEN and CDR2 as SYDVKM. This CDR3 reads CASSSTGGSGNTIYF. In DNA form, the CDR3 reads TGTGCCAGCAGTTCTACGGGAGGGTCGGGGAACACCATATATTTT.

The V and J genes are TRBV19 and TRBJ1-2; possibly TRBD1 for D (5 bases). Trimming removed 8 bases at V and 2 bases at J, with 6 bases between. The germline CDR1 and CDR2 sequences are LNHDA and SQIVND (reference sequence). The CDR3 is 11 residues long. The CDR3 region is CASGGNYGYTF. CDR3 bases: TGTGCCAGTGGGGGGAACTATGGCTACACCTTC.

The chain recombines TRBV27 with TRBJ2-3, with TRBD1 identical over 7 bases. V dropped 6 bases and J dropped 2; count of bases not matched to a gene: 8. From germline, CDR1 is MNHEY and CDR2 SMNVEV (reference sequence). This CDR3 is 15 amino acids long. The chain's CDR3 is CASRLGQTYTDTQYF. CDR3 nucleotide sequence: TGTGCCAGCAGGTTGGGACAGACCTACACAGATACGCAGTATTTT.

Worth noting for this clone: Within the sample, other DNA sequences also encode this same CDR3. The gene calls are TRBV28 and TRBJ1-1; D ambiguous. The V gene's germline CDR1 is MDHEN and CDR2 SYDVKM. The CDR3 is made up of 12 amino acids. The ends were cut back, 2 bases at V and 5 bases at J, with 6 bases in the middle. CDR3 region: CASSLAGTEAFF. CDR3 nucleotide sequence: TGTGCCAGCAGTTTAGCGGGGACTGAAGCTTTCTTT.

The chain combines TRBV18 with TRBJ2-5, with unresolved D. This CDR3 has 15 amino acids. With 3 bases removed from V and 5 bases from J, the gap between germline ends came to 16 bases. Germline CDR1 and CDR2: KGHSH and LQKENI. The CDR3: CASSPSVGPKETQYF. The CDR3 bases are TGTGCCAGCTCACCTAGTGTCGGGCCCAAGGAGACCCAGTACTTC.

This clone was seen only once. This sequence joins TRBV2 and TRBJ2-2; no firm D call. Trimming left V 1 base short and J 0 bases short, with 3 bases between. The CDR3 has 14 amino acids. CDR1 SNHLY and CDR2 FYNNEI come from the germline V gene. The CDR3, as DNA: TGTGCCAGCAGTGAAGTAACGAACACCGGGGAGCTGTTTTTT. Translating gives CASSEVTNTGELFF. Full variable domain (missing parts from reference TRBV2 and TRBJ2-2): EPEVTQTPSHQVTQMGQEVILRCVPISNHLYFYWYRQILGQKVEFLVSFYNNEISEKSEIFDDQFSVERPDGSNFTLKIRSTKLEDSAMYFCASSEVTNTGELFFGEGSRLTVL.

The V and J genes are TRBV7-3 and TRBJ2-3; unclear D gene. This CDR3 spans 18 amino acids. V lost 1 base and J lost 0, with 17 bases in between. Germline loops: CDR1 SGHTA, CDR2 FQGTGA. This chain's CDR3 is CASSLRSLGTPSTDTQYF. CDR3 nucleotide sequence: TGTGCCAGCAGCTTAAGGTCCTTGGGAACTCCTAGCACAGATACGCAGTATTTT.

This chain links TRBV19 with TRBJ2-7, with 7 bases that match TRBD1. Germline V gene data show CDR1 as LNHDA and CDR2 as SQIVND (reference sequence). The CDR3 is 15 amino acids. The V gene end was trimmed by 3 bases and the J gene end by 3 bases; junction bases not matched to a gene: 8. In DNA form, the CDR3 reads TGTGCCAGTAGTATTACTACAGGGGAACACTACGAGCAGTACTTC. It is translated as CASSITTGEHYEQYF.

The sample holds a few counts of this clone. The gene calls are TRBV2 and TRBJ1-5; unclear D gene. V was clipped by 6 bases and J by 4 bases, with 7 bases between them. The CDR3 contains 12 residues. CDR1 and CDR2 (germline): SNHLY, FYNNEI. The CDR3 sequence: CASRDGNQPQHF. DNA for the CDR3: TGTGCCAGCAGGGATGGAAATCAGCCCCAGCATTTT.

This chain uses TRBV7-9 with TRBJ2-5; TRBD2 might be the D (7 bases). Trimming pared 5 bases from V and 4 bases from J, leaving 14 bases between. The CDR3 has 14 amino acids. Per the germline V gene, CDR1 is SEHNR and CDR2 is FQNEAQ (reference sequence). CDR3 sequence reads: CASSPRGGAETQYF. CDR3 coding DNA: TGTGCCAGCAGCCCAAGGGGGGGGGCAGAGACCCAGTACTTC.